This T cell receptor beta chain was sequenced for a study of vaccination and CD4 T cells after COVID-19. With the Oncomine TCR Beta short-read assay, DNA from cultured CD4+ T cells was sequenced. Each CDR3 protein is one row after TCRdb ran MiXCR on the PCR reads. This table has about 10,000 distinct CDR3 sequences, 54% appearing once. Documented treatment: roughly 10-day PBMC culture with coronavirus spike peptide pools or control peptides (ViraFEST assay). As for this clonotype: Its matching antigen is unknown.

J gave up 7 bases and V 4 bases, and 9 bases lay outside the gene matches. This CDR3 is built from 15 residues. Germline V lookup: CDR1 SGHTA, CDR2 FQGTGA. The J gene is TRBJ1-5, the V gene TRBV7-3; 8 bases line up with TRBD1. The sample was CD4+ T cells from blood, cultured in vitro. This receptor was identified in a human donor who had recovered from COVID-19. Written as DNA, the CDR3 is TGTGCCAGCAGCTCAAACGGACAGGGAGGACAGCCCCAGCATTTT. This encodes CASSSNGQGGQPQHF.